This T cell receptor (beta chain) was recorded in a study of blood T cell repertoires in COVID-19 (dated by TCRdb to 2018 to 2020). A note on the overall study: Samples from collaborators originated in the United States, Italy and Spain and spanned both the acute and convalescent phases of COVID-19. The repertoires were released in a freely available public database intended as a resource for research on the immune response to SARS-CoV-2. Where HLA class I and class II types were available, the types were taken from metadata supplied by the sample provider, not from assay-based typing. Nearly every sample came with metadata listing a de-identified subject ID, COVID-19 status, age in years and sex. The samples were drawn from two sources: the first 160 participants of the ongoing ImmuneRACE study, and 1,200 or so subjects contributed by 6 global collaborators. The material from the prospective study consisted of cDNA or gDNA derived from T cells, B-cell-depleted T cells, or PBMCs. Subjects who had been exposed to COVID-19, were actively infected with it, or had recovered from it provided the deeply sampled blood TCRbeta repertoires that made up the dataset. The paper's findings and limits, for the study overall: The quantity of clinical and demographic metadata differed by source and by participant and was supplied without curation.

As for this clone: Its antigen is not yet known. Within one base of it there is no much larger clone, and no base qualities were kept.

The immunoSEQ Assay, a bias-controlled multiplex PCR, was used to amplify TCRbeta CDR3 regions from genomic DNA. Per the authors' processing: The number of nucleated cells in each sample was estimated by amplification of reference gene primers within the assay. To quantify the absolute abundance of each unique TCRbeta CDR3 rearrangement, sequence reads were collapsed and filtered. For each sample, productive Simpson clonality was calculated as the square root of Simpson's diversity index over productive rearrangements. Here the immuneACCESS table is served through TCRdb, limited to in-frame sequences with V and J called. Missing clones are a known gap in these copies; in checked studies unresolved V genes cover under half, and the rest lacks a known reason. The DNA was the basis for D and trimming; V, J and clone size are from that table. The sample records tens of thousands of clones, roughly nine tenths of which are singletons. The biggest ten clones account for roughly 15% of the sample.

Whole blood was collected in K2EDTA tubes by collaborating institutions according to the institutions' own protocols. For TCRbeta analysis, collaborators shipped samples in one of three forms: frozen whole blood, isolated PBMCs, or DNA extracted from either of those sample types. Material: peripheral blood. The TCR sequence derives from a human donor with active COVID-19. The donor label of this sample is uncertain.

The sequence in DNA is TGTGCCAGCAGCCAAGGGGCGGGCCTCAACACTGAAGCTTTCTTT. It specifies CASSQGAGLNTEAFF. The chain is encoded by TRBV3-1 (or the pseudogene TRBV3-2) joined to TRBJ1-1; no D segment can be confidently identified. From its cysteine to its phenylalanine, the CDR3 spans 15 amino acids. Of all the DNA, just the CDR3 is kept, 45 bases in frame from base 1. The germline V gene (reference sequence) provides CDR1 LGHDT and CDR2 YNNKEL. V is shortened by 1 base, J by 2 bases, and the region joining them spans 11 bases.